Listed below are T cell receptor beta chains from one sample, sequenced in a study of blood T cells in healthy people across ages. Via MiXCR, TCRdb re-called the 5' RACE reads, giving one row per CDR3 protein. Of approximately 780,000 distinct CDR3 sequences in the sample, approximately 24% were seen once. Another study also made use of these data, one on T cells of mothers and their children.

Sequenced sample: blood. Receptors were obtained from a boy aged 10-17 years in good health. Both conserved end residues are part of each CDR3.

j_call v_call cdr3_aa
TRBJ2-5 TRBV6-6 CASIRDRAPETQYF
TRBJ2-2 TRBV5-1 CASSLASSTGELFF
TRBJ1-2 TRBV7-9 CASSWAGQGVNGYTF
TRBJ2-5 TRBV10-3 CAISVQDRETQYF
TRBJ2-1 TRBV7-8 CASSPGLGPGNEQFF
TRBJ2-5 TRBV29-1 CSAYDGVQETQYF
TRBJ2-1 TRBV29-1 CSVGTVDNEQFF
TRBJ2-7 TRBV4-1 CASSQDDGGSGYEQYF
TRBJ2-5 TRBV7-9 CASSLIVGGQSQETQYF
TRBJ2-7 TRBV6-5 CASSYSGSSYEQYF
TRBJ2-5 TRBV6-6 CASRRTGGDLSETQYF
TRBJ1-4 TRBV7-9 CASSQGRGRDEKLFF
TRBJ2-7 TRBV29-1 CSVGSGAVYEQYF
TRBJ1-3 TRBV29-1 CSVEGGATGNTIYF
TRBJ2-5 TRBV11-1 CASSLNRGRQETQYF
TRBJ2-1 TRBV10-2 CASRTSVGSYNEQFF
TRBJ1-4 TRBV28 CASKSGNEKLFF
TRBJ1-3 TRBV30 CAWSVTAFSGNTIYF
TRBJ2-1 TRBV5-1 CASSLRPSGGAPYNEQFF
TRBJ2-1 TRBV5-1 CASSLPGVSVQFF
TRBJ2-7 TRBV5-1 CASSLSGNVYEQYF
TRBJ2-7 TRBV6-5 CASSRGTGEQYF
- TRBV29-1 CSVGTSAYYEQYF
TRBJ1-5 TRBV29-1 CSVGASSQPQHF
TRBJ1-2 TRBV4-2 CASSQEEVGGGNYGYTF
TRBJ2-1 TRBV7-8 CASSLGVWRSYNEQFF
TRBJ2-7 TRBV5-1 CASSPYSRAYEQYF
TRBJ1-1 TRBV6-5 CASSPDSLYTEAFF
TRBJ1-2 TRBV7-2 CASSLGDQGAPGYTF
TRBJ1-2 TRBV18 CASSPDSGYGYTF
TRBJ2-1 TRBV5-1 CASSLVGGPYNEQFF
TRBJ1-2 TRBV12-3/TRBV12-4 CASGTGRFTNYGYTF
TRBJ2-7 TRBV20-1 CSARGRSTYEQYF
TRBJ1-2 TRBV5-5 CASSFPGTPGYTF
TRBJ2-5 TRBV5-1 CASSLGNRGNMETQYF
TRBJ2-7 TRBV5-6 CASSSGIWNDEQYF
TRBJ1-1 TRBV7-6 CASSLGRGGVDTEAFF
- TRBV6-5 CASSPPGTGKNEQFF
TRBJ2-5 TRBV5-1 CASSRTTTSDQETQHF
TRBJ2-3 TRBV29-1 CSVERGAADTQYF
TRBJ2-7 TRBV7-2 CASSLVLAGARGEQYF